The rows below give T cell receptor beta chains drawn from one sample of a study of CD8+CD57+ T cells in acquired aplastic anemia. TCRdb re-analysed the reads in MiXCR, keeping a single row per CDR3 protein. The table records 300,000 or so distinct CDR3 sequences, around three fifths of them present only once. Sample: sorted CD4+, CD8+, or CD8+CD57+ T cells (not recorded which) from PBMCs. Receptor source: a human donor with severe aplastic anemia or a healthy control (not recorded which). CDR3s leave out the opening cysteine and the closing phenylalanine or tryptophan.

TRBJ1-2,11,TRBV5-8,ASSFERGHGYT
TRBJ2-1,14,TRBV6-5,ASSYSEGEGYNEQF
TRBJ2-1,13,TRBV7-9,ASSLGTPRSDEQF
TRBJ2-3,14,TRBV7-9,ASSFGDRGLKDTQY
TRBJ2-3,13,TRBV9,ASSVGSLATDTQY
TRBJ2-2,12,TRBV2,ASRLAGGPGELF
TRBJ1-2,14,TRBV15,ATSRERQGRDYGYT
TRBJ1-6,15,TRBV7-8,ASSPTPQKTYNSPLH
TRBJ1-2,13,TRBV6-1,ASSESPGQAYGYT
TRBJ2-7,13,TRBV10-3,AIIPDRGLIYEQY
TRBJ1-6,12,TRBV6-7,ASGRDRLNSPLH
TRBJ1-1,12,TRBV7-3,ASSSAARDTEAF
TRBJ2-2,17,TRBV24-1,ATSDGASGGKINTGELF
TRBJ2-5,13,TRBV5-1,ASSQGQALQETQY
TRBJ2-7,11,TRBV10-2,ASFPSGFGEQY